This TCR beta chain was documented in a study of response to subunit inactivated influenza vaccine. Whole-study results and caveats: Authors suggested seasonal influenza vaccinations each recruit few new T cells.

Each CDR3 protein is one row after TCRdb ran MiXCR on the RT-PCR reads. The table includes approximately 310,000 distinct CDR3 sequences, 21% detected once. Trimming removed 4 bases from V and 3 bases from J, with 6 bases in between. CDR3 length: 12 residues. As for this clonotype: Antigen specificity is unknown.

The chain carries TRBV12-3 or TRBV12-4 and TRBJ1-2; a possible D gene is TRBD1 (6 bases). The sequence was collected from a man in his fifties or sixties who received an inactivated influenza vaccine. The sample consisted of PBMCs from blood, taken about 20 months after vaccination. The CDR3 nucleotides are TGTGCCAGCAGTTCAGGGGACTATGGCTACACCTTC. It translates to CASSSGDYGYTF.